These T cell receptor beta chains were read from a single sample in a study of T cells after yellow fever vaccination. TCRdb re-called the 5' RACE reads through MiXCR, storing one row per CDR3 protein. This table has some 290,000 distinct CDR3 sequences, roughly a tenth appearing once. The specimen was CD4+ T cells sorted from PBMCs, collected 45 days after the yellow fever booster vaccination. The receptor source for this set is a man between 18 and 35 years old who received the YFV17D yellow fever vaccine. The CDR3 runs from the conserved cysteine through the conserved F or W. D genes are given only for firm matches. Clone size, where shown, is once, few, many, or a class for clones that have expanded.

j_call: TRBJ2-1; d_call: NA; clone_size: many; v_call: TRBV5-1; cdr3_nt: TGCGCCAGCAGCTTGTACCAGGGTAGGAATGAGCAGTTCTTC; cdr3_aa: CASSLYQGRNEQFF
j_call: TRBJ1-6; d_call: NA; clone_size: few; v_call: TRBV5-1; cdr3_nt: TGCGCCAGCAGGCAGAGGCCGGGGCAAACAGATTCACCCCTCCACTTT; cdr3_aa: CASRQRPGQTDSPLHF
j_call: TRBJ2-1; d_call: TRBD2; clone_size: once; v_call: TRBV7-2; cdr3_nt: TGTGCCAGCAGCTTGCAGCGGGGTGACGGAGAGACCCAGTTCTTC; cdr3_aa: CASSLQRGDGETQFF
j_call: TRBJ2-2; d_call: TRBD2; clone_size: many; v_call: TRBV7-2; cdr3_nt: TGTGCCAGCAGCTTAGACGGGAGGACCGGGGAGCTGTTTTTT; cdr3_aa: CASSLDGRTGELFF
j_call: TRBJ1-5; d_call: NA; clone_size: NA; v_call: TRBV6-1; cdr3_nt: TGTGCCTCCAAAGGTCAGGGGTCTCTTGGCAATCAGCCCCAGCATTTT; cdr3_aa: CASKGQGSLGNQPQHF
j_call: TRBJ1-2; d_call: NA; clone_size: few; v_call: TRBV6-5; cdr3_nt: TGTGCCAGCAGTTACGGTGGGACCGGAGGTTATGGCTACACCTTC; cdr3_aa: CASSYGGTGGYGYTF
j_call: TRBJ1-1; d_call: TRBD1; clone_size: few; v_call: TRBV18; cdr3_nt: TGTGCCAGCTCCCCGACAGGGGCCATGAACACTGAAGCTTTCTTT; cdr3_aa: CASSPTGAMNTEAFF
j_call: TRBJ2-1; d_call: NA; clone_size: few; v_call: TRBV7-9; cdr3_nt: TGTGCCAGCAGCTTGACAGGACCCGCTGAGCAGTTCTTC; cdr3_aa: CASSLTGPAEQFF
j_call: TRBJ2-5; d_call: TRBD2; clone_size: many; v_call: TRBV5-1; cdr3_nt: TGCGCCAGCACGCGGGGGGGGGCCGACACCAGGGAGACCCAGTACTTC; cdr3_aa: CASTRGGADTRETQYF
j_call: TRBJ1-2; d_call: NA; clone_size: NA; v_call: TRBV5-1; cdr3_nt: TGCGCCAGCGGGGAGGTACAGGAGAGCTATGGCTACACCTTC; cdr3_aa: CASGEVQESYGYTF
j_call: TRBJ1-3; d_call: NA; clone_size: many; v_call: TRBV6-5; cdr3_nt: TGTGCCAGCAGTTATACGGGGCCTGGAAACACCATATATTTT; cdr3_aa: CASSYTGPGNTIYF
j_call: TRBJ2-5; d_call: NA; clone_size: NA; v_call: TRBV6-5; cdr3_nt: TGTGCCAGCAGTTACACTTTGGCTTTGGGAACCCAGTACTTC; cdr3_aa: CASSYTLALGTQYF
j_call: TRBJ1-2; d_call: NA; clone_size: few; v_call: TRBV3-1; cdr3_nt: TGTGCCAGCAGCTTCTTCGACAGGATAGGCTACACCTTC; cdr3_aa: CASSFFDRIGYTF
j_call: TRBJ2-1; d_call: TRBD2; clone_size: few; v_call: TRBV4-1; cdr3_nt: TGCGCCAGCAGCCAAGTCCAGCGGGGGGGGGACAATGAGCAGTTCTTC; cdr3_aa: CASSQVQRGGDNEQFF
j_call: TRBJ1-2; d_call: NA; clone_size: NA; v_call: TRBV7-8; cdr3_nt: TGTGCCAGCAGCTTACTTGGGGGCCTTAAAGGCTACACCTTC; cdr3_aa: CASSLLGGLKGYTF
j_call: TRBJ2-5; d_call: NA; clone_size: few; v_call: TRBV12-5; cdr3_nt: TGTGCTAGTGGGCCGTCCTGGCAAGAGACCCAGTACTTC; cdr3_aa: CASGPSWQETQYF
j_call: TRBJ2-3; d_call: TRBD2; clone_size: few; v_call: TRBV29-1; cdr3_nt: TGCAGCGTTACTGTAACGGGGGGGCCCACAGATACGCAGTATTTT; cdr3_aa: CSVTVTGGPTDTQYF
j_call: TRBJ1-2; d_call: NA; clone_size: few; v_call: TRBV5-4; cdr3_nt: TGTGCCAGCAGCTTGAAGGACAGCGGCTATGGCTACACCTTC; cdr3_aa: CASSLKDSGYGYTF
j_call: TRBJ1-6; d_call: NA; clone_size: few; v_call: TRBV20-1; cdr3_nt: TGCAGTGCCCCACACAGTCTACAGGGAAAACCCCTCCACTTT; cdr3_aa: CSAPHSLQGKPLHF
j_call: TRBJ2-3; d_call: TRBD1; clone_size: NA; v_call: TRBV7-2; cdr3_nt: TGTGCCAGCAGCTTAAAGCCAGGGGGCCCAGATACGCAGTATTTT; cdr3_aa: CASSLKPGGPDTQYF
j_call: TRBJ2-3; d_call: NA; clone_size: NA; v_call: TRBV5-6; cdr3_nt: TGTGCCAGCAGCCCGAGGGTGAGTCCGGGGCTGGGGAGAGATACGCAGTATTTT; cdr3_aa: CASSPRVSPGLGRDTQYF
j_call: TRBJ2-1; d_call: NA; clone_size: NA; v_call: TRBV2; cdr3_nt: TGTGGGAGCGGCTCCTACAATGAGCAGTTCTTC; cdr3_aa: CGSGSYNEQFF
j_call: TRBJ1-1; d_call: NA; clone_size: few; v_call: TRBV5-1; cdr3_nt: TGCGCCAGCAGCTTGCAAGGCGACAGTCGAGCTTTCTTT; cdr3_aa: CASSLQGDSRAFF
j_call: TRBJ1-5; d_call: NA; clone_size: many; v_call: TRBV18; cdr3_nt: TGTGCCAGCTCACCATCGCGTACCGAGAATCAGCCCCAGCATTTT; cdr3_aa: CASSPSRTENQPQHF
j_call: TRBJ1-2; d_call: NA; clone_size: few; v_call: TRBV12-3/TRBV12-4; cdr3_nt: TGTGCCAGTCACCGGGGGTCAAACTATGGCTACACCTTC; cdr3_aa: CASHRGSNYGYTF
j_call: TRBJ2-3; d_call: TRBD2; clone_size: NA; v_call: TRBV5-1; cdr3_nt: TGCGCCAGCAGCTCACGACTAGCGGGGGGGGAAGATACGCAGTATTTT; cdr3_aa: CASSSRLAGGEDTQYF
j_call: TRBJ2-5; d_call: NA; clone_size: few; v_call: TRBV11-3; cdr3_nt: TGTGCCAGCAGCCTTACTAGCACTGAGACCCAGTACTTC; cdr3_aa: CASSLTSTETQYF
j_call: TRBJ2-1; d_call: NA; clone_size: many; v_call: TRBV7-7; cdr3_nt: TGTGCTAGCAGCTTAGACAGTTACAATGAGCAGTTCTTC; cdr3_aa: CASSLDSYNEQFF
j_call: TRBJ2-4; d_call: NA; clone_size: few; v_call: TRBV10-3; cdr3_nt: TGTGCCATCAGTGACCACAGGGTAACGGCCAAAAACATTCAGTACTTC; cdr3_aa: CAISDHRVTAKNIQYF
j_call: TRBJ1-1; d_call: NA; clone_size: NA; v_call: TRBV18; cdr3_nt: TGTGCCAGCCACCCGGGGAACACTGAAGCTTTCTTT; cdr3_aa: CASHPGNTEAFF
j_call: TRBJ2-5; d_call: TRBD2; clone_size: few; v_call: TRBV7-2; cdr3_nt: TGTGCCAGCAGCTCCACCCTGGCGGGGGGGCAGGAGACCCAGTACTTC; cdr3_aa: CASSSTLAGGQETQYF
j_call: TRBJ2-5; d_call: NA; clone_size: few; v_call: TRBV3-1; cdr3_nt: TGTGCCAGCAGCGCAGCTGGGGAAGAGACCCAGTACTTC; cdr3_aa: CASSAAGEETQYF
j_call: TRBJ2-2; d_call: TRBD1; clone_size: many; v_call: TRBV5-1; cdr3_nt: TGCGCGACCAAGACAGGGGTTAACACCGGGGAGCTGTTTTTT; cdr3_aa: CATKTGVNTGELFF
j_call: TRBJ2-5; d_call: TRBD1; clone_size: few; v_call: TRBV9; cdr3_nt: TGTGCCAGCAGCGTAGGAGGGCCGGGGACAGGAGCCCAAGAGACCCAGTACTTC; cdr3_aa: CASSVGGPGTGAQETQYF
j_call: TRBJ2-3; d_call: TRBD2; clone_size: few; v_call: TRBV7-3; cdr3_nt: TGTGCCAGCGGACCCTCCGGGGGGGGCCGCACAGATACGCAGTATTTT; cdr3_aa: CASGPSGGGRTDTQYF
j_call: TRBJ1-1; d_call: TRBD1; clone_size: few; v_call: TRBV4-3; cdr3_nt: TGCGCCAGCAGCCAAGGGGGACCGGGACAGGGAACCCAAAAAGCTTTCTTT; cdr3_aa: CASSQGGPGQGTQKAFF
j_call: TRBJ2-7; d_call: NA; clone_size: few; v_call: TRBV21-1; cdr3_nt: TGTGCCAGCAGCCCCGTAACCCGGGGCCAGGGCTACGAGCAGTACTTC; cdr3_aa: CASSPVTRGQGYEQYF
j_call: TRBJ2-3; d_call: NA; clone_size: few; v_call: TRBV7-2; cdr3_nt: TGTGCCAGCAACCGGTGGGCAGCTAGCACAGATACGCAGTATTTT; cdr3_aa: CASNRWAASTDTQYF
j_call: TRBJ1-4; d_call: NA; clone_size: NA; v_call: TRBV20-1; cdr3_nt: TGCAGTGCTAGAGTGCAGCGGACCTTGGGGGGGGAACTGTTTTTT; cdr3_aa: CSARVQRTLGGELFF
j_call: TRBJ2-1; d_call: NA; clone_size: NA; v_call: TRBV3-1; cdr3_nt: TGTGCCAGCAGCCGGGACTCGCCGAGCTCCTACAATGAGCAGTTCTTC; cdr3_aa: CASSRDSPSSYNEQFF
j_call: TRBJ1-2; d_call: TRBD1; clone_size: NA; v_call: TRBV28; cdr3_nt: TGTGCCACCGGGACAGAGATTAACTATGGCTACACCTTC; cdr3_aa: CATGTEINYGYTF
j_call: TRBJ2-7; d_call: TRBD2; clone_size: NA; v_call: TRBV2; cdr3_nt: TGTGCCAGCAGTGAATTAGCGGGGGGCCACGAGCAGTACTTC; cdr3_aa: CASSELAGGHEQYF
j_call: TRBJ2-1; d_call: TRBD2; clone_size: many; v_call: TRBV3-1; cdr3_nt: TGTGCCAGCAGCCCCTATCCCCTAGCGGGAAACAATGAGCAGTTCTTC; cdr3_aa: CASSPYPLAGNNEQFF
j_call: TRBJ2-3; d_call: NA; clone_size: few; v_call: TRBV7-2; cdr3_nt: TGTGCCAGCAGCTTAGACCACACAGATACGCAGTATTTT; cdr3_aa: CASSLDHTDTQYF
j_call: TRBJ2-2; d_call: TRBD2; clone_size: few; v_call: TRBV4-3; cdr3_nt: TGCGCCAGCAGCCCAGAACTAGCGGGGGGGAACACCGGGGAGCTGTTTTTT; cdr3_aa: CASSPELAGGNTGELFF
j_call: TRBJ2-3; d_call: NA; clone_size: many; v_call: TRBV5-1; cdr3_nt: TGCGCCAGCAGCTTGGGGCTCCGAACAGATACGCAGTATTTT; cdr3_aa: CASSLGLRTDTQYF
j_call: TRBJ2-1; d_call: TRBD2; clone_size: NA; v_call: TRBV9; cdr3_nt: TGTGCCAGCAGCGTAGAGGCGGGGACTACCCTGGAGCAGTTCTTC; cdr3_aa: CASSVEAGTTLEQFF